The clone carrying this T cell receptor beta chain was seen at least ten times. The target antigen is unknown. The data were taken from a study of T cells in Graves' hyperthyroidism and ophthalmopathy. This CDR3 comprises 13 residues. Germline V CDR1 and CDR2: DFQATT, SNEGSKA (reference sequence). V shed 0 bases, J shed 7 bases, and the junction held 2 bases outside the gene matches. The study defined stable Graves' hyperthyroidism as no ophthalmopathy progression within 18 months. Diagnosis relied on clinical symptoms, serum thyroxine and TRAb, thyroid ultrasound and orbital computed tomography. RNA transcripts served as the template for amplifying TCR beta CDR3 regions. The HTBI primer set was used in a first-round RT-PCR of the TCR CDR3. A single record per CDR3 protein comes from TCRdb applying MiXCR to the multiplex PCR reads. The data show roughly 800,000 distinct CDR3 sequences, 35% to 40% seen once.

Findings and limits, study-wide: Most expanded thyroid clonotypes above 0.001 also appeared in blood.

This sequence was found in a young man with Graves' hyperthyroidism. The sequencing sample was made of blood. This chain links TRBV20-1 with TRBJ1-4; 7 positions match TRBD1. This CDR3 reads CSAREGGGEKLFF. For the CDR3, the DNA is TGCAGTGCTAGAGAAGGGGGCGGTGAAAAACTGTTTTTT.